This TCR beta chain stems from a study of T cell responses to AZD1222 COVID-19 vaccine. On this clone: The antigen is unknown.

The germline CDR1 and CDR2 sequences are LGHDT and YNNKEL (reference sequence). The junction had 12 bases not matched to a gene; V was cut back by 5 bases and J by 0 bases. The CDR3 runs to 17 residues. Assay: immunoSEQ multiplex PCR; the TCRdb copy retains only in-frame clones and omits some. Of some 170,000 clones listed, roughly nine tenths were seen once; the top ten hold less than 3%. Study outcomes and limitations: The study found vaccine-associated CD4 TCRs spanning spike, dominant at 160-218 and 743-854. Donors were chiefly white British, with a greater number of females, and clonal diversity was perhaps underestimated. Repertoires were obtained solely post-peak T cell response.

The J gene is TRBJ1-1, the V gene TRBV3-1 (or the pseudogene TRBV3-2), with TRBD1 identical over 7 bases. The sequence was collected from an adult in good health. The input for sequencing was peripheral blood, taken on day 0 of AZD1222 vaccination. The CDR3 DNA reads as TGTGCCAGCAGCGTCCAGGGGGGTTTCGCGATGAACACTGAAGCTTTCTTT. Its protein product is CASSVQGGFAMNTEAFF.